These 5 T cell receptor beta chains originate from one sample sequenced in a study of control samples from healthy donors and cancer patients. Generated by immunoSEQ multiplex PCR, the TCRdb table keeps only in-frame clones and is missing some. This sample yields 100,000 to 150,000 clones, of which more than 75% are seen a single time; about 2.7% belongs to the top ten. Sample: blood. Receptors originate from a man aged 55 to 70 in good health.

The V gene is TRBV7-2, the J gene TRBJ1-2, with 7 positions matching TRBD1. Per the germline V gene, CDR1 is SGHTA and CDR2 is FQGNSA. Germline trimming cut 1 base from V and 6 bases from J; bases unmatched to any gene: 11. This CDR3 region has 16 residues. The DNA for the CDR3 is TGTGCCAGCAGCTTAGTGACGGGACAGCGGACTCATGGCTACACCTTC. The encoded protein is CASSLVTGQRTHGYTF.

The chain carries TRBV18 and TRBJ1-3; possible D gene TRBD1, 6 bases. V gave up 4 bases and J gave up 4 bases, with 8 bases separating them. Germline assignment: CDR1 KGHSH and CDR2 LQKENI. The CDR3 spans 13 residues. CDR3 DNA sequence: TGTGCCAGCTCACAGGGGGAAGGAAACACCATATATTTT. This codes for CASSQGEGNTIYF.

The chain has TRBV29-1 and TRBJ1-5, with a tentative D call TRBD1 (6 bases). V was pared by 5 bases and J by 7 bases, with 15 bases between. Germline V CDR1 and CDR2: SQVTM, ANQGSEA. This CDR3 is 13 amino acids long. In nucleotides, the CDR3 is TGCAGCGTTTCGGACAGTGGGGTCCAGCCCCAGCATTTT. It codes for CSVSDSGVQPQHF.

A remark on this clone: The identical CDR3 is also encoded by other nucleotide sequences in the sample. The V and J genes are TRBV5-6 and TRBJ2-1; 7 nucleotides agree with TRBD1. The trim removed 1 base at V and 5 bases at J, leaving 9 bases unmatched. In germline, CDR1 is SGHDT, CDR2 YYEEEE. The CDR3 loop spans 16 amino acids. Written as DNA, the CDR3 is TGTGCCAGCAGCTTGAGGTCTACCAGGGGGAACAATGAGCAGTTCTTC. It encodes CASSLRSTRGNNEQFF.

This clone was counted a single time. The chain couples TRBV2 to TRBJ1-5; tentative D call: TRBD1 (5 bases). This CDR3 contains 15 residues. The V end was cut by 5 bases, the J end by 4 bases, with 15 bases between. Germline values: CDR1 SNHLY, CDR2 FYNNEI. DNA of the CDR3: TGTGCCAGCAGTCGGGACTCATTGGAGAATCAGCCCCAGCATTTT. It specifies CASSRDSLENQPQHF.